The clone carrying this T cell receptor (beta chain) was found many times. Its antigen is undetermined. The sample originates from a study of human T cells and chemical hapten exposure. Study observations and caveats: Patch test scores rose with PT1 expanded TCR counts, a positive correlation.

TCRdb reprocessed the RACE reads via MiXCR and lists one record per CDR3 protein. The sample lists about 40,000 distinct CDR3 sequences, 3.3% seen once, with about 6.9% in the top ten. Documented time point: patch test 2, 6 weeks after DPC sensitization. Treatment given: therapeutic diphenylcyclopropenone sensitization with weekly scalp DPC. In germline, CDR1 is SEHNR, CDR2 FQNEAQ (reference sequence). The length of the CDR3 is 15 residues. The V end was cut by 6 bases, the J end by 0 bases, with 14 bases between. The input for sequencing was whole blood, taken in connection with sensitization to the hapten diphenylcyclopropenone (DPC). The clonotype originates from a middle-aged man with alopecia areata. Some clones in this sample may be carry-over from other donors' samples. The chain has TRBV7-9 and TRBJ1-1, with D perhaps matching TRBD1 (6 bases). The CDR3 DNA reads TGTGCCAGCAGTCTCAGGGGCGCGATGAACACTGAAGCTTTCTTT. Translated: CASSLRGAMNTEAFF.